This T cell receptor beta chain was documented in a study of blood T cell repertoires in COVID-19. The overall study: Collection of acute and convalescent COVID-19 samples took place in the United States, Italy and Spain.

Profiling relied on immunoSEQ multiplex PCR, and the TCRdb table lists in-frame clones only, not all of them. There are 200,000 to 250,000 clones in the sample; 82% occur only once, and 8.2% lies in the top ten. The sequencing sample was made of peripheral blood. This sequence originates from a woman aged 80 or older with COVID-19, enrolled during active disease.

The CDR3, as DNA: TGTGCCAGCAGGGTTAGGGGTAGCGGGACCCTACGAGATACGCAGTATTTT. It yields the protein CASRVRGSGTLRDTQYF. The chain links TRBV2 to TRBJ2-3; 8 bases agree with TRBD2. Per the germline V gene, CDR1 is SNHLY and CDR2 is FYNNEI. The V segment lost 6 bases and the J segment 5 bases; nucleotides outside the gene matches: 16. The CDR3 runs 17 residues.